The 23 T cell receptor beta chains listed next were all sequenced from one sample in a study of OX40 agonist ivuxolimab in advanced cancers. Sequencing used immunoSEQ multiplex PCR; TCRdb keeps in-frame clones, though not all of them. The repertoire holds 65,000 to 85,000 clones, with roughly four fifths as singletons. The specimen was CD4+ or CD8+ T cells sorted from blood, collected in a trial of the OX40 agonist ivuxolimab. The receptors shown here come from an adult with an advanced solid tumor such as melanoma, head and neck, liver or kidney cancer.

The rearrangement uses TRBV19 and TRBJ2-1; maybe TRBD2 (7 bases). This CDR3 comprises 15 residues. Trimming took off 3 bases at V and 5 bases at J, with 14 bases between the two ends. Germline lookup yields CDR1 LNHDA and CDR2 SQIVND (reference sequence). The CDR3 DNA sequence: TGTGCCAGTAGTATTCGGGGGGCAAACGACAATGAGCAGTTCTTC. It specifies CASSIRGANDNEQFF.

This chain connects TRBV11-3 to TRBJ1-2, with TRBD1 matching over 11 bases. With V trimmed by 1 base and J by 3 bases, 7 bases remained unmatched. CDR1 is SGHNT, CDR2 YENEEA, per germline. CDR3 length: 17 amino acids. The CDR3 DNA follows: TGTGCCAGCAGCTTAGGTCGACGGGACAGGGGGTACTATGGCTACACCTTC. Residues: CASSLGRRDRGYYGYTF.

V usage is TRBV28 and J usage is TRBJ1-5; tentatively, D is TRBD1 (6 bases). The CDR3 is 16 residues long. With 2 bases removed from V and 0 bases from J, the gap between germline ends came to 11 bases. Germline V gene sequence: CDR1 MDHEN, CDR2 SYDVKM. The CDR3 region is CASSLAGALSNQPQHF. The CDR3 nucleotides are TGTGCCAGCAGTTTAGCAGGGGCCCTTAGCAATCAGCCCCAGCATTTT.

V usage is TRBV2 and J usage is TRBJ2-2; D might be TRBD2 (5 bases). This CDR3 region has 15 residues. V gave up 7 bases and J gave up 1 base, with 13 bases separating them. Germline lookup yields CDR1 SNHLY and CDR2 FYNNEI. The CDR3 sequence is CASNAASRNTGELFF. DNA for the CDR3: TGTGCCAGCAACGCGGCTAGCCGGAACACCGGGGAGCTGTTTTTT.

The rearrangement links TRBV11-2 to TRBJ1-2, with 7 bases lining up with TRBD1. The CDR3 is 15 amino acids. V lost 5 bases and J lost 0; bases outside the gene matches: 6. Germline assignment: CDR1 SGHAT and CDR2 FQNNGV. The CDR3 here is CASSQRTGTNYGYTF. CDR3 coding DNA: TGTGCCAGCAGCCAACGGACAGGTACTAACTATGGCTACACCTTC.

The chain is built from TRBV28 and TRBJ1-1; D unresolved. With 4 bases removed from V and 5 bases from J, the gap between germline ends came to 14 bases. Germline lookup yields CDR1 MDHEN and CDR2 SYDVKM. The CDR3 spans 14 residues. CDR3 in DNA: TGTGCCAGCAGTTCCCCCGGGGTAGGGACTGAAGCTTTCTTT. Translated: CASSSPGVGTEAFF.

The CDR3 coding sequence is TGTGCCATCAGTGGTTACGGGGGGCTGAGTACCGGGGAGCTGTTTTTT. It encodes CAISGYGGLSTGELFF. The chain uses TRBV10-3 and TRBJ2-2, with a weak D call TRBD2 (7 bases). The V end was cut by 4 bases, the J end by 5 bases, with 17 bases between. The CDR3 is 16 amino acids. Germline V CDR1 and CDR2: ENHRY, SYGVKD.

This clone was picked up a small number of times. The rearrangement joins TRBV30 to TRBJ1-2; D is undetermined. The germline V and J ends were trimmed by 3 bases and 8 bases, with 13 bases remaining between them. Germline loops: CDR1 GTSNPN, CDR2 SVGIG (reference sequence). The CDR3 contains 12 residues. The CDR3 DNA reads TGTGCCTGGAGAGTAGGAATTGAGGGCTACACCTTC. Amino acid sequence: CAWRVGIEGYTF.

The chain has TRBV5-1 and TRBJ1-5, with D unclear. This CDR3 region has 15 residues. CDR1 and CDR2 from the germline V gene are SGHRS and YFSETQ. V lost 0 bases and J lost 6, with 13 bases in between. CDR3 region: CASSLGSGNGQPQHF. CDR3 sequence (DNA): TGCGCCAGCAGCTTGGGTTCGGGGAATGGTCAGCCCCAGCATTTT.

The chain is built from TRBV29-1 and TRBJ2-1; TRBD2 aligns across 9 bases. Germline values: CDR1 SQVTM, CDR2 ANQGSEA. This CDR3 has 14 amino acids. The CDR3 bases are TGCATAACTAGCGGTAGCGGGAGATTCGATGAGCAGTTCTTC. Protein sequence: CITSGSGRFDEQFF.

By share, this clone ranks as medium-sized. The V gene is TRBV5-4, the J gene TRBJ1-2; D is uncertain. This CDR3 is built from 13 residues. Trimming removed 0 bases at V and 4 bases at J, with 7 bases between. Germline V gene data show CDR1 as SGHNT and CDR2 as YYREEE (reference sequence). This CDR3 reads CASSLGRTYGYTF. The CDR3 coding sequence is TGTGCCAGCAGCTTGGGTCGGACCTATGGCTACACCTTC.

The CDR3 is CATQRGQHYGYTF. The CDR3 DNA is TGTGCCACCCAAAGAGGACAGCACTATGGCTACACCTTC. This chain joins TRBV2 and TRBJ1-2; D is perhaps TRBD1 (6 bases). This CDR3 comprises 13 residues. V gave up 10 bases and J gave up 3 bases, with 15 bases separating them. The germline V gene encodes CDR1 SNHLY and CDR2 FYNNEI.

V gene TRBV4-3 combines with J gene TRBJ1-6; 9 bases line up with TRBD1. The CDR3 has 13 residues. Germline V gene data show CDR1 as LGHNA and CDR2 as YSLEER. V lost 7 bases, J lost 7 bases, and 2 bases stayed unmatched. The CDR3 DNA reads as TGCGCCAGCAAGGGACAGGGCAATTCACCCCTCCACTTT. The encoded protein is CASKGQGNSPLHF.

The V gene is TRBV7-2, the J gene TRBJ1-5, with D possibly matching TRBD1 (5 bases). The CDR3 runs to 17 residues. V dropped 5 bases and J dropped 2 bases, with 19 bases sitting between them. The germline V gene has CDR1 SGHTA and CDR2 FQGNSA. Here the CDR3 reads CASSLISGLSGNQPQHF. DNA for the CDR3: TGTGCCAGCAGCCTCATCTCAGGGCTGTCCGGCAATCAGCCCCAGCATTTT.

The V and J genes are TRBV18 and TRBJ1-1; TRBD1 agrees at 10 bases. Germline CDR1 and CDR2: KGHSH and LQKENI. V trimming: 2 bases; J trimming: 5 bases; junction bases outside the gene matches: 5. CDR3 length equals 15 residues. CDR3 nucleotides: TGTGCCAGCTCACCAGTCGGACAGGGGGGGACTGAAGCTTTCTTT. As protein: CASSPVGQGGTEAFF.

The CDR3 DNA reads as TGTGCCAGCAGGCCCCGACTAGCGGGCGTGTACAATGAGCAGTTCTTC. It translates to CASRPRLAGVYNEQFF. The chain is built from TRBV6-6 and TRBJ2-1; 10 positions agree with TRBD2. This CDR3 contains 16 residues. V trimming: 6 bases; J trimming: 4 bases; junction bases outside the gene matches: 9. In germline, CDR1 is MNHNY, CDR2 SVGAGI (reference sequence).

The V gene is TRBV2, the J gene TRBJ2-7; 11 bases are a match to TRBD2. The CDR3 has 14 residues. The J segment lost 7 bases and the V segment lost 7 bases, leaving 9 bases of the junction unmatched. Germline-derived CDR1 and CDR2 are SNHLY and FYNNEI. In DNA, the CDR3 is TGTGCCAGCATTGGGCTAGCGGGAGGCAGGGAGCAGTACTTC. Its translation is CASIGLAGGREQYF.

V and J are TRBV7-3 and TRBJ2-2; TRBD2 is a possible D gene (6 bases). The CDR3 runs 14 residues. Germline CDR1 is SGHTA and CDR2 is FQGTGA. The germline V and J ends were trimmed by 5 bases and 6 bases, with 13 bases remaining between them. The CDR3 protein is CASSLGGEAGELFF. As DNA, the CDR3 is TGTGCCAGCAGCCTCGGGGGAGAAGCCGGGGAGCTGTTTTTT.

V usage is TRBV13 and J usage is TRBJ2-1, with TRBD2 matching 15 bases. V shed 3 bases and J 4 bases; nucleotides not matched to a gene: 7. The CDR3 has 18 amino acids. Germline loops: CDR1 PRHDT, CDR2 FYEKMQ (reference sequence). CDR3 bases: TGTGCCAGCAGCTTGAGGACTAGCGGGAGGGTGAGTTACAATGAGCAGTTCTTC. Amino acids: CASSLRTSGRVSYNEQFF.

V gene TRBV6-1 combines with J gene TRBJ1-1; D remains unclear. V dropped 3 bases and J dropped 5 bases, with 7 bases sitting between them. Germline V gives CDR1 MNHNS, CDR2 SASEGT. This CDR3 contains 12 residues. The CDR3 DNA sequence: TGTGCCAGCAGTGAGCGAGGAACTGAAGCTTTCTTT. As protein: CASSERGTEAFF.

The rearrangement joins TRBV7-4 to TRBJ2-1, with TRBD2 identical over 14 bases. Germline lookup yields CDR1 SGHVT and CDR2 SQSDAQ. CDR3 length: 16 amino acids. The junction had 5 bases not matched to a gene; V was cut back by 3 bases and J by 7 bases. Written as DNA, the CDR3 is TGTGCCAGCAGCTTGACTAGCGGGGGGGTCAGGAATGAGCAGTTCTTC. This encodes CASSLTSGGVRNEQFF.

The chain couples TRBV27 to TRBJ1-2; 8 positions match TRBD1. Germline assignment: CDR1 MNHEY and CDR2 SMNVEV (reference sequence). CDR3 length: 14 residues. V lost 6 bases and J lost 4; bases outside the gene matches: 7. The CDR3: CASSPLDRAYGYTF. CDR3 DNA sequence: TGTGCCAGCAGCCCCCTGGACAGGGCCTATGGCTACACCTTC.

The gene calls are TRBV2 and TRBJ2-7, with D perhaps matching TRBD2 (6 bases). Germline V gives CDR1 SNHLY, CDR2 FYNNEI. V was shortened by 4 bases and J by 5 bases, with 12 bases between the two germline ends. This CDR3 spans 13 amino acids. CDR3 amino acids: CASSGTGGDEQYF. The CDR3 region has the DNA TGTGCCAGCAGTGGAACCGGGGGAGACGAGCAGTACTTC.